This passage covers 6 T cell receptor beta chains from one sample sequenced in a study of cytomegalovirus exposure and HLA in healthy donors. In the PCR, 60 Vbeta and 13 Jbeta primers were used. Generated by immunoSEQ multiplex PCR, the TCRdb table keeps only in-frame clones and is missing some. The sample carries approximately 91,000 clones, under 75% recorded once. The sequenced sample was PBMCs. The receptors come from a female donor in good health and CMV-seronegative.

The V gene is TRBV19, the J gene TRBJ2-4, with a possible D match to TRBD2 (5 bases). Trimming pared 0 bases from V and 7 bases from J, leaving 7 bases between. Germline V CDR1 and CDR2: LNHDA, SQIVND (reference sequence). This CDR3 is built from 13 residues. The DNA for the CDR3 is TGTGCCAGTAGTATAGATCCGGGGAACATTCAGTACTTC. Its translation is CASSIDPGNIQYF.

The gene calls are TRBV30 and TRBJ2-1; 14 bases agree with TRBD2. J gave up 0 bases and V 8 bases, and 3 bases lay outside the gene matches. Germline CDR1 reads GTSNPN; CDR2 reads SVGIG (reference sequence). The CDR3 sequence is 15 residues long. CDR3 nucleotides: TGTGCCGGGGGGACTAGCGGGAGCTCCTACAATGAGCAGTTCTTC. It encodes CAGGTSGSSYNEQFF. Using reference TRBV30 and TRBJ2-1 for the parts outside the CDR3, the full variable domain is SQTIHQWPATLVQPVGSPLSLECTVEGTSNPNLYWYRQAAGRGLQLLFYSVGIGQISSEVPQNLSASRPQDRQFILSSKKLLLSDSGFYLCAGGTSGSSYNEQFFGPGTRLTVL.

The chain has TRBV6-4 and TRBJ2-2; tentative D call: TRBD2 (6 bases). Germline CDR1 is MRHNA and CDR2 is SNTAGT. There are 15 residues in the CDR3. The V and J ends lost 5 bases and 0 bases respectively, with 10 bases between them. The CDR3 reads CASSPSGPNTGELFF. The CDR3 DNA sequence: TGTGCCAGCAGTCCGAGCGGGCCGAACACCGGGGAGCTGTTTTTT.

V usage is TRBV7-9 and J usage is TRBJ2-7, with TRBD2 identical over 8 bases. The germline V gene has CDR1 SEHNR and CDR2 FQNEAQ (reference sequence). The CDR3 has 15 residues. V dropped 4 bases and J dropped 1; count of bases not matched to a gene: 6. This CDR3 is CASSSPERGSYEQYF. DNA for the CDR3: TGTGCCAGCAGCTCCCCGGAGCGGGGGTCCTACGAGCAGTACTTC.

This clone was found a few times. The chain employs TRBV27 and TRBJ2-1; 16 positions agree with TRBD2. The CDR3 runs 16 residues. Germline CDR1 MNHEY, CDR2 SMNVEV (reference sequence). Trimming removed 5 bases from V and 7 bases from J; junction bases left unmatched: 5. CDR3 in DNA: TGTGCCAGCAGTGGGGGACTAGCGGGGGGGGCGAATGAGCAGTTCTTC. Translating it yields CASSGGLAGGANEQFF.

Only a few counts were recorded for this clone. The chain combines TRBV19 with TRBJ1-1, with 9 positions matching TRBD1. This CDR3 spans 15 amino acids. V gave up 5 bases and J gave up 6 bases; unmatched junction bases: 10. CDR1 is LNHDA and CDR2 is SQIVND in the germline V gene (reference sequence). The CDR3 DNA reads TGTGCCAGTAGTCCAAGGGGACAGGGTGGGTCTGAAGCTTTCTTT. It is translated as CASSPRGQGGSEAFF.